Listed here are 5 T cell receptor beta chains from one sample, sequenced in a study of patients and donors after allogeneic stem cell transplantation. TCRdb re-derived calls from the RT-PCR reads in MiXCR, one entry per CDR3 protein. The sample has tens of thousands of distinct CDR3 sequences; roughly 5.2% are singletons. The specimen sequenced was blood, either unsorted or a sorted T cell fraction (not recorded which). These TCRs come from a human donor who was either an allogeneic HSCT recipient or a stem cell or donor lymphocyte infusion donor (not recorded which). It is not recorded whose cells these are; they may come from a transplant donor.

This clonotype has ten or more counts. This CDR3 reads CSAKDRAETQYF. The CDR3, as DNA: TGCAGTGCTAAGGACAGGGCCGAGACCCAGTACTTC. The chain links TRBV20-1 to TRBJ2-5; 8 bases are shared with TRBD1. This CDR3 is built from 12 residues. Looked up from germline, CDR1 is DFQATT and CDR2 is SNEGSKA (reference sequence). Losses at the gene ends were 4 bases for V and 5 bases for J; bases not matched to a gene: 3.

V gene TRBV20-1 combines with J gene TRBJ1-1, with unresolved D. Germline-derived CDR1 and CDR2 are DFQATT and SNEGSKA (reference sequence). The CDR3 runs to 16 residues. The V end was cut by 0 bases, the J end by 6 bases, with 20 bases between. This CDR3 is CSARDSRKGKGSEAFF. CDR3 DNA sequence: TGCAGTGCTAGAGATTCAAGGAAGGGAAAAGGATCTGAAGCTTTCTTT.

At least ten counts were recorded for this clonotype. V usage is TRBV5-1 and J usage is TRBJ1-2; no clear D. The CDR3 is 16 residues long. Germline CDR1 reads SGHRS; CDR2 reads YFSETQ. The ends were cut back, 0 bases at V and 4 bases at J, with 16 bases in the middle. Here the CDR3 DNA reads TGCGCCAGCAGCTTGGGTGGTTCTCCCGTTAGCTATGGCTACACCTTC. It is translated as CASSLGGSPVSYGYTF.

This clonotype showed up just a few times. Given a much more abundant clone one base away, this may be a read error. CDR3 nucleotide sequence: TGTGCCAGCTCACAAGGGAACGGGGGAAACAATGAGCAGTTCTTC. This gives the protein CASSQGNGGNNEQFF. The genes are TRBV18 and TRBJ2-1; tentatively, D is TRBD2 (6 bases). CDR1 is KGHSH and CDR2 is LQKENI in the germline V gene. The CDR3 is 15 residues long. Trimming shortened V by 4 bases and J by 5 bases, and 15 bases separated the two germline ends.

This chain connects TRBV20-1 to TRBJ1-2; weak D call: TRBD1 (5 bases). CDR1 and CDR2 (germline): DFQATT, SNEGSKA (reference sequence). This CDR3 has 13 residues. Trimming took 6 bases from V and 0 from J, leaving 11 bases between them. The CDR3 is CSAVQAANYGYTF. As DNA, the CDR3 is TGCAGTGCGGTACAGGCCGCTAACTATGGCTACACCTTC.